Listed below are T cell receptor beta chains from one sample, sequenced in a study of T-cell reconstitution after alpha-beta-depleted transplantation in children. MiXCR, run by TCRdb on the PCR reads, gives a single entry per CDR3 protein. Found here are 500,000 to 650,000 distinct CDR3 sequences, roughly 13% of them singletons; the top ten hold around 2.2%. The source material was PBMCs, mostly from graft donor cells, sampled 360 days after TCRalphabeta/CD19-depleted stem cell transplant. Every receptor here comes from a male patient younger than 18 who had a stem cell transplant for acute myeloid leukemia, so the T cells may come from the graft donor. Both conserved end residues are trimmed from each CDR3.

V gene	CDR3 protein
TRBV12-3/TRBV12-4	ASSSLQGAYEQY
TRBV19	ASRQGAIVTGELF
TRBV6-2/TRBV6-3	ASSYSLPTSYEQY
TRBV20-1	SARAYQETQY
TRBV20-1	SARLAAVSYNEQF
TRBV6-2/TRBV6-3	ASSRVHQGLQETQY
TRBV20-1	SAPRQGGIDEQF
TRBV28	ASSYPLGRGRSGSRTGELF
TRBV29-1	SVDALAGGYEQY
TRBV20-1	SAGRGTTEAF
TRBV18	ASSPRDWGVWEQY
TRBV6-1	ASRPKLAHYEQY
TRBV6-2/TRBV6-3	ASVRAGVQPQH
TRBV27	ASRPTGRGSTDTQY
TRBV7-2	ASSHDRGFSYEQY
TRBV5-1	ASSSQDSYGYT
TRBV15	ATSTGLAGGPYEQF
TRBV29-1	SVIGTLSEQY
TRBV28	ASSLGSPAGEQY
TRBV6-2/TRBV6-3	ASSGVHGEQY
TRBV10-3	AISGGGTSNYEQY
TRBV28	ATTGASSYNEQF